What follows are 24 T cell receptor beta chains derived from one specimen sequenced in a study of shared clonotypes between healthy human individuals (dated by TCRdb to 2018 to 2020). Library creation used the immunoSEQ multiplex PCR assay. The table comes from immuneACCESS by way of TCRdb, which keeps in-frame sequences with V and J called. Part of the clones is missing from these tables; in studies checked, under half for an unresolved V gene and the rest for unknown reasons. This sample has about 490,000 clones in its table, and around four fifths of those were observed once. About 12% of the sample lies in the top ten. Sequences were obtained from PBMCs. The receptors stem from a woman between 35 and 50 years old in good health. Some clones in this sample may be carry-over from other donors' samples.

The chain carries TRBV25-1 and TRBJ2-1; 8 positions match TRBD2. The CDR3 consists of 15 residues. Germline CDR1 is MGHDK and CDR2 is SYGVNS. With V trimmed by 0 bases and J by 8 bases, 6 bases remained unmatched. Here the CDR3 reads CASSEYFGGADEQFF. The CDR3 DNA reads as TGTGCCAGCAGTGAATATTTCGGGGGGGCGGATGAGCAGTTCTTC.

The CDR3 nucleotides read TGTGCCAGCAGCAAACCACCGGGACGGCTAAGCTCCTACGAGCAGTACTTC. Its protein product is CASSKPPGRLSSYEQYF. The chain joins TRBV21-1 to TRBJ2-7. TRBV21-1 is listed as a pseudogene. The CDR3 loop spans 17 amino acids.

The V and J genes are TRBV10-3 and TRBJ2-1; no reliable D call. Germline CDR1 ENHRY, CDR2 SYGVKD. The CDR3 covers 12 residues. V lost 4 bases to trimming and J lost 10 bases, with 11 bases between them. The chain's CDR3 is CAISVGSYEQFF. DNA of the CDR3: TGTGCCATCAGTGTGGGTAGTTACGAGCAGTTCTTC.

V is TRBV7-2 and J is TRBJ2-3; 11 bases align to TRBD1. V lost 5 bases to trimming and J lost 5 bases; unmatched junction nucleotides: 6. Per germline, CDR1 SGHTA and CDR2 FQGNSA. The CDR3 spans 15 residues. The CDR3 sequence is CASSAPGQGVDTQYF. CDR3 nucleotide sequence: TGTGCCAGCAGCGCACCGGGACAGGGGGTAGATACGCAGTATTTT.

The chain has TRBV7-9 and TRBJ2-2, with TRBD1 matching over 10 bases. The length of the CDR3 is 15 residues. The V segment lost 4 bases and the J segment 7 bases; nucleotides outside the gene matches: 6. Per germline, CDR1 SEHNR and CDR2 FQNEAQ (reference sequence). The CDR3 bases are TGTGCCAGCAGCTCCTGGACAGGGGGGTTCGGGGAGCTGTTTTTT. This translates into CASSSWTGGFGELFF.

The V gene is TRBV29-1, the J gene TRBJ2-5, with D unclear. The CDR3 sequence is 12 residues long. CDR1 is SQVTM, CDR2 ANQGSEA, per germline. Between the trimmed V and J ends, which lost 7 bases and 1 base, there was a span of 10 bases. CDR3 loop: CSAAESQETQYF. DNA of the CDR3: TGCAGCGCCGCCGAGTCCCAAGAGACCCAGTACTTC.

The chain combines TRBV28 with TRBJ2-2, with D possibly called TRBD1 or TRBD2 (5 bases each). The CDR3 is 16 residues long. Germline assignment: CDR1 MDHEN and CDR2 SYDVKM. The germline V and J ends were trimmed by 7 bases and 2 bases, with 17 bases remaining between them. The CDR3 coding sequence is TGTGCCAGCACCCCGCCGGGACGGGGAAACACCGGGGAGCTGTTTTTT. This gives the protein CASTPPGRGNTGELFF.

V usage is TRBV28 and J usage is TRBJ2-5; tentative D call: TRBD1 (6 bases). V gave up 1 base and J gave up 5 bases, with 14 bases separating them. This CDR3 spans 15 amino acids. Germline lookup yields CDR1 MDHEN and CDR2 SYDVKM. The CDR3 coding sequence is TGTGCCAGCAGTTTATCCGCAGGGGCCGGGGAGACCCAGTACTTC. It is translated as CASSLSAGAGETQYF.

Regarding this clone: Only one base separates this from a far larger clonotype, so it likely reflects a read error. The CDR3 reads CASSPGQSNQPQHF. CDR3 bases: TGTGCCAGCAGCCCGGGACAGAGCAATCAGCCCCAGCATTTT. V and J are TRBV4-2 and TRBJ1-5; 7 bases are a match to TRBD1. Germline V gene sequence: CDR1 LGHNA, CDR2 YNFKEQ. This CDR3 has 14 amino acids. V was pared by 4 bases and J by 1 base, with 1 base of the junction left unmatched.

The CDR3 sequence is CASSLVSGRYNEQFF. The CDR3 coding sequence is TGCGCCAGCAGCTTAGTTAGCGGGAGATACAATGAGCAGTTCTTC. V usage is TRBV5-1 and J usage is TRBJ2-1; the match to TRBD2 covers 9 bases. The J segment lost 4 bases and the V segment lost 2 bases, leaving 4 bases of the junction unmatched. The CDR3 covers 15 residues. From germline, CDR1 is SGHRS and CDR2 YFSETQ.

With regard to this clone: This likely stems from a read error, as it lies one base from a far larger clone. The V call is TRBV30, the J call TRBJ1-4; D possibly corresponds to TRBD1 (5 bases). The CDR3 spans 15 residues. Germline V gene data show CDR1 as GTSNPN and CDR2 as SVGIG (reference sequence). The CDR3 region has the DNA TGTACCTGGAGTGTACTCAGGGCGAGGGGCGAAAAACTGTTTTTT. Translated: CTWSVLRARGEKLFF.

This clone has a count of ten or more. The chain employs TRBV30 and TRBJ2-1; weak D call: TRBD1 (5 bases). The germline gives CDR1 GTSNPN, CDR2 SVGIG (reference sequence). This CDR3 contains 17 residues. The V gene lost 2 bases and the J gene lost 0 bases, with 17 bases spanning the gap. CDR3 region: CAWSRGNLRFSYNEQFF. The DNA for the CDR3 is TGTGCCTGGAGTAGGGGCAACTTGCGCTTCTCCTACAATGAGCAGTTCTTC.

Concerning this clone: A read error may produce the germline difference seen at one junction end. Within the sample, other DNA sequences also encode this same CDR3. The genes are TRBV29-1 and TRBJ2-5, with 7 bases that match TRBD2. The CDR3 extends over 13 amino acids. CDR1 is SQVTM, CDR2 ANQGSEA, per germline. CDR3 nucleotide sequence: TGCAGCGTTGGCGGGAGTTCGGGAGAGACTCAGTACTTC. Translation: CSVGGSSGETQYF.

This clone has a handful of counts. The chain employs TRBV11-1 and TRBJ2-5; 10 bases map to TRBD2. Germline-derived CDR1 and CDR2 are SGHAT and FQDESV (reference sequence). The CDR3 consists of 15 residues. V lost 1 base and J lost 3; bases outside the gene matches: 2. The CDR3 DNA is TGTGCCAGCAGCTTAGAACTAGCGGGGAAAGAGACCCAGTACTTC. The encoded protein is CASSLELAGKETQYF.

V usage is TRBV25-1 and J usage is TRBJ1-1, with D hard to call. V was trimmed by 1 base and J by 4 bases, leaving 4 bases between them. CDR3 length: 12 residues. The germline CDR1 and CDR2 sequences are MGHDK and SYGVNS. CDR3 nucleotides: TGTGCCAGCAGTGAATTAGGCACTGAAGCTTTCTTT. Its protein product is CASSELGTEAFF.

Only a few counts were recorded for this clone. V usage is TRBV27 and J usage is TRBJ1-2, with 7 nucleotides matching TRBD1. J gave up 7 bases and V 5 bases, and 4 bases lay outside the gene matches. The germline CDR1 and CDR2 sequences are MNHEY and SMNVEV (reference sequence). This CDR3 has 12 amino acids. CDR3 coding DNA: TGTGCCAGCAGTCGACAGGGACTTGGCTACACCTTC. Its translation: CASSRQGLGYTF.

This clone was observed a single time. The rearrangement uses TRBV9 and TRBJ2-2; D gene ambiguous. V was clipped by 3 bases and J by 5 bases, with 8 bases between them. Germline CDR1 and CDR2: SGDLS and YYNGEE. This CDR3 is built from 13 residues. DNA for the CDR3: TGTGCCAGCAGCGCCATGATTACCGGGGAGCTGTTTTTT. Translated, it gives CASSAMITGELFF.

The genes are TRBV7-3 and TRBJ2-2; D not resolved. The ends were cut back, 1 base at V and 7 bases at J, with 10 bases in the middle. The CDR3 sequence is 14 residues long. Germline V gives CDR1 SGHTA, CDR2 FQGTGA. For the CDR3, the DNA is TGTGCCAGCAGCTTAAGCCCTTCAATCGGGGAGCTGTTTTTT. Translating it yields CASSLSPSIGELFF.

The chain links TRBV28 to TRBJ2-5; a possible D gene is TRBD2 (7 bases). The CDR3 runs 17 residues. Germline V gives CDR1 MDHEN, CDR2 SYDVKM. The V and J ends lost 3 bases and 1 base respectively, with 18 bases between them. For the CDR3, the DNA is TGTGCCAGCAGTTTTGTGAGAACTGGGGGGGCCCAAGAGACCCAGTACTTC. This encodes CASSFVRTGGAQETQYF.

This sequence joins TRBV5-1 and TRBJ2-7; TRBD2 agrees at 10 bases. The CDR3 is 16 residues long. Germline V gene data show CDR1 as SGHRS and CDR2 as YFSETQ. V was clipped by 3 bases and J by 4 bases; unmatched bases: 10. This CDR3 is CASSYAGTSVFYEQYF. CDR3 DNA sequence: TGCGCCAGCAGCTACGCCGGGACTAGCGTCTTTTACGAGCAGTACTTC.

The J gene is TRBJ1-5, the V gene TRBV28; D is undetermined. The V gene lost 5 bases and the J gene lost 1 base, with 18 bases spanning the gap. Germline assignment: CDR1 MDHEN and CDR2 SYDVKM. The CDR3 is 17 residues long. The CDR3 loop is CASSSPPRMGSNQPQHF. The CDR3 nucleotides read TGTGCCAGCAGTAGCCCACCTAGAATGGGGAGCAATCAGCCCCAGCATTTT.

This chain uses TRBV19 with TRBJ1-1; D is perhaps TRBD1 (5 bases). The V end was cut by 7 bases, the J end by 3 bases, with 18 bases between. The CDR3 covers 15 residues. Per germline, CDR1 LNHDA and CDR2 SQIVND (reference sequence). As DNA, the CDR3 is TGTGCCAGTACTGATAGGCGCAGGGCGGACACTGAAGCTTTCTTT. Its translation is CASTDRRRADTEAFF. The variable domain in full, with the rest retrieved from reference TRBV19 and TRBJ1-1, is DGGITQSPKYLFRKEGQNVTLSCEQNLNHDAMYWYRQDPGQGLRLIYYSQIVNDFQKGDIAEGYSVSREKKESFPLTVTSAQKNPTAFYLCASTDRRRADTEAFFGQGTRLTVV.

The chain employs TRBV6-5 and TRBJ1-2; D gene ambiguous. CDR3 size: 14 residues. Germline CDR1 reads MNHEY; CDR2 reads SVGAGI. V lost 4 bases to trimming and J lost 7 bases, with 16 bases between them. The CDR3 DNA is TGTGCCAGCAGTTTGGACGGAGGTGTTGGTGGCTACACCTTC. It translates to CASSLDGGVGGYTF.

The V and J genes are TRBV5-4 and TRBJ2-1, with D possibly TRBD1 on 6 matching bases. V lost 4 bases to trimming and J lost 3 bases, with 11 bases between them. The CDR3 is made up of 14 amino acids. The germline V gene encodes CDR1 SGHNT and CDR2 YYREEE (reference sequence). CDR3: CASSQTQGYNEQFF. In DNA, the CDR3 is TGTGCCAGCAGCCAAACACAGGGCTACAATGAGCAGTTCTTC.